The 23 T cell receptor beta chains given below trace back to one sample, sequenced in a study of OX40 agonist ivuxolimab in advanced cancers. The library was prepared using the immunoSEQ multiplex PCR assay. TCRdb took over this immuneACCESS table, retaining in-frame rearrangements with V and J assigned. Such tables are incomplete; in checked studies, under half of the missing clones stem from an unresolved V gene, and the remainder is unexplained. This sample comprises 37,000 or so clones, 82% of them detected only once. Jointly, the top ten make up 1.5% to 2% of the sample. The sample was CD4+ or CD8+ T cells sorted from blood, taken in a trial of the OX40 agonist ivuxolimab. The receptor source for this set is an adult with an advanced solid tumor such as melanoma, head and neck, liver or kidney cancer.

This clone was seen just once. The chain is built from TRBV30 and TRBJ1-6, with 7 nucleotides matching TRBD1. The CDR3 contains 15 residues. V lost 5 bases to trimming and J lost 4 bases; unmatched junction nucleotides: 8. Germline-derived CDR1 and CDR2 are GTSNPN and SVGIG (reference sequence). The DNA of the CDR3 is TGTGCCTGGGGTCAGGGGGTGCGATATAATTCACCCCTCCACTTT. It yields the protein CAWGQGVRYNSPLHF.

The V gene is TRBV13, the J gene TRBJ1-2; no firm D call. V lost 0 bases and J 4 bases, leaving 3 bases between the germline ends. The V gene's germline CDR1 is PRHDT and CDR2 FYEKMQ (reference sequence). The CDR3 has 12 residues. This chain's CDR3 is CASSLGAYGYTF. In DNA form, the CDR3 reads TGTGCCAGCAGCTTAGGGGCCTATGGCTACACCTTC.

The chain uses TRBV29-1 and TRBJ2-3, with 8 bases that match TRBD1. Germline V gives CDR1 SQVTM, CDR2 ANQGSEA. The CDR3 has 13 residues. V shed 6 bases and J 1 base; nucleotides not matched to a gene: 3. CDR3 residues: CSVGQGGTDTQYF. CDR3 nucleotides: TGCAGCGTCGGACAGGGAGGCACAGATACGCAGTATTTT.

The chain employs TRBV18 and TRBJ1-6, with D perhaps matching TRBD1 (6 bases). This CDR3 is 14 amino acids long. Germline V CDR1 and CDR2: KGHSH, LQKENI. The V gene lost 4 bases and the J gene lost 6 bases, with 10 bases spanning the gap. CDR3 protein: CASSRQESNSPLHF. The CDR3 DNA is TGTGCCAGCTCACGACAGGAGAGTAATTCACCCCTCCACTTT.

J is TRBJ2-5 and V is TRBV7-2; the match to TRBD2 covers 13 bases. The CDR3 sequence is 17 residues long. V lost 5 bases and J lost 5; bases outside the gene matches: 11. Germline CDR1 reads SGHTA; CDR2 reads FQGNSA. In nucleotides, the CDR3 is TGTGCCAGCAGCCGAGGACTAGCGGGGGACATAGGGGAGACCCAGTACTTC. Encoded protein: CASSRGLAGDIGETQYF.

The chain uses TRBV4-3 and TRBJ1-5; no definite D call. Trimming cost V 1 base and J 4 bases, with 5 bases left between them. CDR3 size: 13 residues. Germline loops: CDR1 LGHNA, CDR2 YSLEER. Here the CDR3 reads CASSQGGNQPQHF. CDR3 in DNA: TGCGCCAGCAGCCAAGGTGGAAATCAGCCCCAGCATTTT.

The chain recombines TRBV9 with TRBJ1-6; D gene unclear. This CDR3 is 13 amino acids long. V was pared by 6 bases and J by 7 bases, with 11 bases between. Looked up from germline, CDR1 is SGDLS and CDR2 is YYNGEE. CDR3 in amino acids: CASNGSPNSPLHF. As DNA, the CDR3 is TGTGCCAGCAACGGCAGCCCAAATTCACCCCTCCACTTT.

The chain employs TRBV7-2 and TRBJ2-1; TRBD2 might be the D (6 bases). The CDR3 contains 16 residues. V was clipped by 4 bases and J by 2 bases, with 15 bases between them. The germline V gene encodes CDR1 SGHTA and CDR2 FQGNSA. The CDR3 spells CASSSNYGGTYNEQFF. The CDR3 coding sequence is TGTGCCAGCAGCTCCAACTACGGGGGTACCTACAATGAGCAGTTCTTC.

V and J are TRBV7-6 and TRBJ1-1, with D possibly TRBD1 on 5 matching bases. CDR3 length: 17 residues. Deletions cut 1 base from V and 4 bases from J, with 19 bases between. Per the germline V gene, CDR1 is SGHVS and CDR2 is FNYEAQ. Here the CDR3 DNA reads TGTGCCAGCAGCTTAGGTTCCCTCCCAGGGCGGGGCACTGAAGCTTTCTTT. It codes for CASSLGSLPGRGTEAFF.

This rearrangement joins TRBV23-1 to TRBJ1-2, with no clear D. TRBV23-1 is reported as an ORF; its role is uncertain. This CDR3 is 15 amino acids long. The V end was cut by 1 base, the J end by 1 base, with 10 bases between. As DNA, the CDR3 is TGCGCCAGCAGTCAATACCCCGGGGTTAACTATGGCTACACCTTC. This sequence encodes CASSQYPGVNYGYTF.

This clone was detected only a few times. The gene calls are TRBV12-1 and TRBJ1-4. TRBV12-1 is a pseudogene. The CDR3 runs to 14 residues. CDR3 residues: CASSFSNREVKLFF. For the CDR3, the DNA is TGTGCCAGCAGCTTTTCCAACAGGGAGGTGAAACTGTTTTTT.

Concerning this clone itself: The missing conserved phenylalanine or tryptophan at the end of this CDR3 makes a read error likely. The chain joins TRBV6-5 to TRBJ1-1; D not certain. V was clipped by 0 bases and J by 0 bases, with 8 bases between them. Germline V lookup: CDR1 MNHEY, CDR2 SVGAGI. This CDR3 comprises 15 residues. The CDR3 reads CASSYSLAVNTEAFS. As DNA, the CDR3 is TGTGCCAGCAGTTACTCTCTGGCCGTGAACACTGAAGCTTTCTCT.

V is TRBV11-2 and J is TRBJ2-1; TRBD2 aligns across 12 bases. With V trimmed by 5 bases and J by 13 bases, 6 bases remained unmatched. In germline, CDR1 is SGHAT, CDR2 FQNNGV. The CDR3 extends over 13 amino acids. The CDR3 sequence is CASSQTSGGIQFF. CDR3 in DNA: TGTGCCAGCAGCCAGACTAGCGGGGGAATTCAGTTCTTC.

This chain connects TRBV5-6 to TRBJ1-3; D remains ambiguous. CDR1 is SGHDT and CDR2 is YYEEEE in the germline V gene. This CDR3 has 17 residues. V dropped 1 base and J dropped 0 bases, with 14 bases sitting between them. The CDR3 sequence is CASSLRSYSTSGNTIYF. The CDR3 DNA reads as TGTGCCAGCAGCTTGAGGTCCTACTCTACCTCTGGAAACACCATATATTTT.

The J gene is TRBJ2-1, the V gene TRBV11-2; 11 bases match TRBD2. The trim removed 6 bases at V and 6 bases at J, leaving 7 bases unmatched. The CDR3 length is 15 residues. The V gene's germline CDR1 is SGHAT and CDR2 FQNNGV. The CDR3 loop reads CASRRLAGGSNEQFF. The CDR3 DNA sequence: TGTGCCAGCAGAAGGCTAGCGGGGGGAAGCAATGAGCAGTTCTTC.

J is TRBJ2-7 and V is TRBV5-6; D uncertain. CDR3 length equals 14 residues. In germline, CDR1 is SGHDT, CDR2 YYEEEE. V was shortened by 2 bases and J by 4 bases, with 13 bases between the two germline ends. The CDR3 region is CASSFSPRAYEQYF. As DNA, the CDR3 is TGTGCCAGCAGCTTCTCACCACGCGCATACGAGCAGTACTTC.

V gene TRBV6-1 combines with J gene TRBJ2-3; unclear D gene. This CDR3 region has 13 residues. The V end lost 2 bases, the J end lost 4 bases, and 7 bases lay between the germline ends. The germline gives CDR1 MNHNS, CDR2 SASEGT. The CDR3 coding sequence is TGTGCCAGCAGTGAACCGGGTGCAGATACGCAGTATTTT. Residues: CASSEPGADTQYF.

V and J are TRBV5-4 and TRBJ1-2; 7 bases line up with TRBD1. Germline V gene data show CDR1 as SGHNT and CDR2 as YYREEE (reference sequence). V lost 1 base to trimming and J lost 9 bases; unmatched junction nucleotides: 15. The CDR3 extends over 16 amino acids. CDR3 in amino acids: CASSLLSVGGQLSYTF. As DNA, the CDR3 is TGTGCCAGCAGCTTGCTTTCCGTCGGGGGACAGTTGAGCTACACCTTC.

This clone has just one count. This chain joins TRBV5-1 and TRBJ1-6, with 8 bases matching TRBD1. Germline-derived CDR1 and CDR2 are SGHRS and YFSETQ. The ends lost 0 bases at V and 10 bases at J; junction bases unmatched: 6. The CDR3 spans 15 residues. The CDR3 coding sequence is TGCGCCAGCAGCTTGGCTCGACAGGGGAACTCACCCCTCCACTTT. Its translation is CASSLARQGNSPLHF.

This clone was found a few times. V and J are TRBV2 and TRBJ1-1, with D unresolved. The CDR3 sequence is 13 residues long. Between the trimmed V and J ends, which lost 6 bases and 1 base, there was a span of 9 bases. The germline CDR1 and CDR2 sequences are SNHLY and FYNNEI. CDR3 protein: CASRPLRNTEAFF. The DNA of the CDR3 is TGTGCCAGCAGGCCGCTGAGGAACACTGAAGCTTTCTTT.

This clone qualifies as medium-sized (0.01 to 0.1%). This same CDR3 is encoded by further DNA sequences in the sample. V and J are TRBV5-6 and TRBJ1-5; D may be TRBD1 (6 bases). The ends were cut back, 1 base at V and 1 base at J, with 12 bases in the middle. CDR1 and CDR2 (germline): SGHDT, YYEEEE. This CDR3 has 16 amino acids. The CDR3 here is CASSLRGRWSNQPQHF. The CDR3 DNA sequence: TGTGCCAGCAGCTTGCGGGGGCGGTGGAGCAATCAGCCCCAGCATTTT.

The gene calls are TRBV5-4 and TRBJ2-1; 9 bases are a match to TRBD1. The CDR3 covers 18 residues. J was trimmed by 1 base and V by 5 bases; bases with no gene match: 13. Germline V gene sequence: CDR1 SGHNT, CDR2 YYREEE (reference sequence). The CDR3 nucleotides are TGTGCCAGCAGAACAGGGGGCCCGTCCTCTTCATCCTACAATGAGCAGTTCTTC. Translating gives CASRTGGPSSSSYNEQFF.

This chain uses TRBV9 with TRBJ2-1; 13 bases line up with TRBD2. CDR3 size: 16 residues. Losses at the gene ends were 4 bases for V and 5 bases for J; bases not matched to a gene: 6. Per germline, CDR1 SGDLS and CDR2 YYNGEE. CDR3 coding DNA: TGTGCCAGCAGCATTCCGGGACTAGCGGGGCACAATGAGCAGTTCTTC. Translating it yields CASSIPGLAGHNEQFF.